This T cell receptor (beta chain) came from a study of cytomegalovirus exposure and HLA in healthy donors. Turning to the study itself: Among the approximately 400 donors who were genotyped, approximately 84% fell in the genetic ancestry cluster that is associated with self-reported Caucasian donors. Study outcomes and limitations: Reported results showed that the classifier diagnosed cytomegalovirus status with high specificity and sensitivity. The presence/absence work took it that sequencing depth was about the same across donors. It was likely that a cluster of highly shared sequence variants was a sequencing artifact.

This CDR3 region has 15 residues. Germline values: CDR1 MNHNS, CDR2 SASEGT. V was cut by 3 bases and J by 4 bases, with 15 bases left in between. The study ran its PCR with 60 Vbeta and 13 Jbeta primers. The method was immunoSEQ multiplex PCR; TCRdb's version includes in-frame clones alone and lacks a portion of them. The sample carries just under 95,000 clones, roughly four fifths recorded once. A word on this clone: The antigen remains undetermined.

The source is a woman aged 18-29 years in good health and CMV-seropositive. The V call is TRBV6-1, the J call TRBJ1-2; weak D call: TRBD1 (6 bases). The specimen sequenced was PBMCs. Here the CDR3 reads CASSDGMDRFYGYTF. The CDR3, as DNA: TGTGCCAGCAGTGATGGGATGGACAGATTCTATGGCTACACCTTC.